One sample yielded the 21 T cell receptor beta chains listed below, sequenced in a study of blood T cell repertoires in COVID-19. TCRdb keeps only in-frame clones here, not all; method: immunoSEQ multiplex PCR. The sample holds roughly 53,000 clones, approximately 84% seen once. The sequenced sample was peripheral blood. These receptor sequences come from a man between 65 and 80 years old with active COVID-19.

The rearrangement links TRBV7-2 to TRBJ2-7, with D perhaps TRBD1 (6 bases). With 2 bases removed from V and 6 bases from J, the gap between germline ends came to 11 bases. The CDR3 has 13 amino acids. Looked up from germline, CDR1 is SGHTA and CDR2 is FQGNSA. This CDR3 reads CASSLQPRGEQYF. The CDR3 DNA reads as TGTGCCAGCAGCTTACAACCCAGGGGCGAGCAGTACTTC.

This rearrangement joins TRBV18 to TRBJ1-1; TRBD1 matches 8 bases. V dropped 9 bases and J dropped 8; count of bases not matched to a gene: 8. Germline lookup yields CDR1 KGHSH and CDR2 LQKENI. This CDR3 has 12 residues. Here the CDR3 DNA reads TGTGCCAGTCACCTTGACAGGGGCGAAGCTTTCTTT. As protein: CASHLDRGEAFF.

In its sample, this clone was seen once. The chain links TRBV5-4 to TRBJ2-3; TRBD1 matches 10 bases. Losses at the gene ends were 9 bases for V and 4 bases for J; bases not matched to a gene: 11. This CDR3 contains 15 residues. Germline-derived CDR1 and CDR2 are SGHNT and YYREEE (reference sequence). The CDR3 is CATRTGQGWPDTQYF. The CDR3 nucleotides are TGTGCCACCAGGACGGGACAGGGGTGGCCAGATACGCAGTATTTT.

This clone has a handful of counts. The genes are TRBV5-4 and TRBJ2-7; a possible D gene is TRBD2 (5 bases). V was shortened by 3 bases and J by 2 bases, with 12 bases between the two germline ends. Germline loops: CDR1 SGHNT, CDR2 YYREEE (reference sequence). CDR3 length equals 14 residues. The DNA of the CDR3 is TGTGCCAGCAGCTCTTCAAGCGGCCCCTACGAGCAGTACTTC. Translation: CASSSSSGPYEQYF. The full variable domain, in which reference TRBV5-4 and TRBJ2-7 provide the parts outside the CDR3, is ETGVTQSPTHLIKTRGQQVTLRCSSQSGHNTVSWYQQALGQGPQFIFQYYREEENGRGNFPPRFSGLQFPNYSSELNVNALELDDSALYLCASSSSSGPYEQYFGPGTRLTVT.

The genes are TRBV2 and TRBJ1-1; no clear D. Trimming shortened V by 5 bases and J by 11 bases, and 15 bases separated the two germline ends. There are 12 residues in the CDR3. CDR1 is SNHLY and CDR2 is FYNNEI in the germline V gene. CDR3 nucleotides: TGTGCCAGCAGTTACTCACTTGCTGGTGCTTTCTTT. Translated: CASSYSLAGAFF.

The V gene is TRBV7-9, the J gene TRBJ2-1; possible D gene TRBD2, 5 bases. This CDR3 contains 13 residues. V was trimmed by 0 bases and J by 6 bases, leaving 6 bases between them. Germline V CDR1 and CDR2: SEHNR, FQNEAQ (reference sequence). CDR3 sequence reads: CASSLAGINEQFF. CDR3 nucleotide sequence: TGTGCCAGCAGCTTAGCCGGGATCAATGAGCAGTTCTTC.

This clone was detected a few times. The chain has TRBV5-4 and TRBJ2-3; 11 nucleotides match TRBD2. This CDR3 spans 15 amino acids. Germline CDR1 reads SGHNT; CDR2 reads YYREEE (reference sequence). Losses at the gene ends were 2 bases for V and 4 bases for J; bases not matched to a gene: 3. The CDR3 sequence is CASSLLAGAPDTQYF. The CDR3 nucleotides read TGTGCCAGCAGCTTACTAGCGGGAGCCCCAGATACGCAGTATTTT.

V gene TRBV29-1 combines with J gene TRBJ2-7; TRBD2 agrees at 10 bases. J gave up 5 bases and V 6 bases, and 10 bases lay outside the gene matches. Germline V gene data show CDR1 as SQVTM and CDR2 as ANQGSEA. CDR3 size: 14 residues. The CDR3 DNA follows: TGCAGCGTACAGCCTAGCGGGAGAGTAAACGAGCAGTACTTC. Amino acids: CSVQPSGRVNEQYF.

The V gene is TRBV5-8, the J gene TRBJ2-7, with D possibly being TRBD1 (6 bases). CDR3 length: 12 residues. Trimming took 2 bases from V and 6 from J, leaving 9 bases between them. Germline V CDR1 and CDR2: SGHTS, YDEGEE. This CDR3 is CASSLVRGEQYF. CDR3 in DNA: TGTGCCAGCAGCTTAGTCAGGGGCGAGCAGTACTTC.

The V and J genes are TRBV5-8 and TRBJ2-3; D is uncertain. The germline V and J ends were trimmed by 1 base and 1 base, with 4 bases remaining between them. In germline, CDR1 is SGHTS, CDR2 YDEGEE. CDR3 length: 13 residues. CDR3 in DNA: TGTGCCAGCAGCTTGCCTGGCACAGATACGCAGTATTTT. It yields the protein CASSLPGTDTQYF. Full variable domain (outside the CDR3, taken from reference TRBV5-8 and TRBJ2-3): EAGVTQSPTHLIKTRGQQATLRCSPISGHTSVYWYQQALGLGLQFLLWYDEGEERNRGNFPPRFSGRQFPNYSSELNVNALELEDSALYLCASSLPGTDTQYFGPGTRLTVL.

This clone was observed a few times. The rearrangement links TRBV7-3 to TRBJ2-3; weak D call: TRBD2 (6 bases). This CDR3 spans 13 amino acids. Germline V gene sequence: CDR1 SGHTA, CDR2 FQGTGA. Trimming removed 5 bases at V and 6 bases at J, with 12 bases between. CDR3 sequence: CASSPTRGDTQYF. CDR3 DNA: TGTGCCAGCAGCCCCACCCGGGGGGATACGCAGTATTTT. Variable domain in full (rest from reference TRBV7-3 and TRBJ2-3): GAGVSQTPSNKVTEKGKYVELRCDPISGHTALYWYRQSLGQGPEFLIYFQGTGAADDSGLPNDRFFAVRPEGSVSTLKIQRTERGDSAVYLCASSPTRGDTQYFGPGTRLTVL.

This chain connects TRBV6-5 to TRBJ2-7; no definite D call. V lost 6 bases and J lost 0, with 9 bases in between. The CDR3 consists of 13 residues. CDR1 is MNHEY, CDR2 SVGAGI, per germline. The CDR3 is CASSPTHSYEQYF. The CDR3 DNA follows: TGTGCCAGCAGCCCGACACACTCCTACGAGCAGTACTTC.

The chain has TRBV2 and TRBJ1-2; 7 bases line up with TRBD1. The CDR3 consists of 13 residues. Germline trimming cut 6 bases from V and 1 base from J; bases unmatched to any gene: 2. CDR1 and CDR2 (germline): SNHLY, FYNNEI. CDR3 coding DNA: TGTGCCAGCAGGAGACAGGGTAACTATGGCTACACCTTC. Protein sequence: CASRRQGNYGYTF.

In this sample, this clone turned up many times. Additional DNA sequences in this sample encode the identical CDR3. This chain links TRBV7-9 with TRBJ1-1; possible D gene TRBD1, 5 bases. V lost 0 bases to trimming and J lost 6 bases, with 14 bases between them. The CDR3 length is 15 residues. The germline V gene has CDR1 SEHNR and CDR2 FQNEAQ (reference sequence). CDR3 sequence reads: CASSLAGRGGAEAFF. CDR3 nucleotide sequence: TGTGCCAGCAGCTTAGCTGGTCGTGGGGGGGCTGAAGCTTTCTTT.

This chain links TRBV7-9 with TRBJ2-2; 10 bases fit TRBD2. CDR3 length: 16 amino acids. V lost 5 bases, J lost 4 bases, and 7 bases stayed unmatched. Germline CDR1 reads SEHNR; CDR2 reads FQNEAQ (reference sequence). CDR3 nucleotide sequence: TGTGCCAGCAGCCCCGGGGTAGCGGGAGGCACCGGGGAGCTGTTTTTT. Protein product: CASSPGVAGGTGELFF.

CDR3: CASGQVSGGYTF. The CDR3 coding sequence is TGTGCCAGCGGACAGGTTTCTGGTGGCTACACCTTC. The genes are TRBV27 and TRBJ1-2, with 7 nucleotides matching TRBD1. The CDR3 spans 12 residues. In germline, CDR1 is MNHEY, CDR2 SMNVEV (reference sequence). V dropped 8 bases and J dropped 7; count of bases not matched to a gene: 7.

This clone is medium-sized. The chain recombines TRBV19 with TRBJ1-6; D not resolved. Germline CDR1 LNHDA, CDR2 SQIVND (reference sequence). The V end was cut by 5 bases, the J end by 9 bases, with 26 bases between. CDR3 length: 18 amino acids. As DNA, the CDR3 is TGTGCCAGTAGTTGCCCCCCGGAAGGGAGAGTCGTATTTTCACCCCTCCACTTT. It translates to CASSCPPEGRVVFSPLHF.

This chain joins TRBV28 and TRBJ2-7; 11 bases agree with TRBD1. V lost 6 bases and J lost 9; bases outside the gene matches: 13. The CDR3 is 15 residues long. CDR1 is MDHEN and CDR2 is SYDVKM in the germline V gene. The CDR3, as DNA: TGTGCCAGCAGGCCAGGGACAGGGGGTCCCTTTGGGCAGTACTTC. Protein sequence: CASRPGTGGPFGQYF.

The chain joins TRBV2 to TRBJ2-5; 10 bases agree with TRBD1. The J segment lost 6 bases and the V segment lost 6 bases, leaving 25 bases of the junction unmatched. The CDR3 loop spans 20 amino acids. Germline CDR1 and CDR2: SNHLY and FYNNEI. The CDR3 sequence: CASSAPRGANKGQGVKTQYF. For the CDR3, the DNA is TGTGCCAGCAGCGCGCCGAGAGGGGCCAACAAAGGACAGGGGGTAAAGACCCAGTACTTC. The variable domain in full, completed from reference TRBV2 and TRBJ2-5, reads EPEVTQTPSHQVTQMGQEVILRCVPISNHLYFYWYRQILGQKVEFLVSFYNNEISEKSEIFDDQFSVERPDGSNFTLKIRSTKLEDSAMYFCASSAPRGANKGQGVKTQYFGPGTRLLVL.

This sequence joins TRBV7-6 and TRBJ2-1; no clear D gene. Per the germline V gene, CDR1 is SGHVS and CDR2 is FNYEAQ. Trimming pared 5 bases from V and 2 bases from J, leaving 13 bases between. CDR3 length: 15 amino acids. CDR3 region: CASSPLQTAYNEQFF. The CDR3 DNA reads as TGTGCCAGCAGCCCTCTGCAGACTGCCTACAATGAGCAGTTCTTC.

The chain employs TRBV20-1 and TRBJ2-1, with D possibly matching TRBD1 (6 bases). The CDR3 sequence is 14 residues long. V lost 6 bases and J 5 bases, leaving 17 bases between the germline ends. Per the germline V gene, CDR1 is DFQATT and CDR2 is SNEGSKA (reference sequence). The CDR3 DNA reads as TGCAGTGCCAGTCCGGGACAAGGAGACAATGAGCAGTTCTTC. Encoded protein: CSASPGQGDNEQFF.